The 21 T cell receptor beta chains in this list originate from one sample, sequenced in a study of cytomegalovirus exposure and HLA in healthy donors. A multiplex PCR was run with 60 Vbeta primers and 13 Jbeta primers. Here immunoSEQ multiplex PCR was the method, and the copy in TCRdb shows in-frame clones only, minus some. The sample shows 49,000 or so clones, approximately 85% of them seen only once. Specimen: PBMCs. Every receptor here comes from a boy aged 10-17 years in good health and CMV-seropositive.

The chain has TRBV6-6 and TRBJ1-1; D is unclear. The CDR3 contains 13 residues. Germline V gives CDR1 MNHNY, CDR2 SVGAGI (reference sequence). Trimming removed 5 bases from V and 1 base from J, with 8 bases in between. CDR3 residues: CASSTAGNTEAFF. Here the CDR3 DNA reads TGTGCCAGCAGTACCGCGGGGAACACTGAAGCTTTCTTT.

In this sample, this clone turned up once. The sample holds other DNA sequences that translate to the same CDR3. The chain uses TRBV7-6 and TRBJ2-1; D not resolved. The CDR3 sequence is 11 residues long. Per germline, CDR1 SGHVS and CDR2 FNYEAQ. Trimming stripped 2 bases from V and 13 bases from J, with 9 bases between. CDR3 sequence reads: CASSLSREQFF. CDR3 coding DNA: TGTGCCAGCAGCTTAAGTCGAGAACAGTTCTTC.

This clone was seen only once. The chain employs TRBV6-1 and TRBJ1-1; possibly TRBD1 for D (6 bases). Germline CDR1 reads MNHNS; CDR2 reads SASEGT. The V end lost 4 bases, the J end lost 5 bases, and 11 bases lay between the germline ends. This CDR3 comprises 13 residues. CDR3 sequence reads: CASSALDRTEAFF. DNA for the CDR3: TGTGCCAGCAGTGCCCTCGACAGGACTGAAGCTTTCTTT.

The chain recombines TRBV10-1 with TRBJ1-1, with TRBD1 matching over 10 bases. V lost 11 bases, J lost 7 bases, and 22 bases stayed unmatched. CDR1 and CDR2 (germline): WNHNN, SYGVQD (reference sequence). The CDR3 is made up of 17 amino acids. CDR3 bases: TGCGCCCGAACCTTTACGTCGGGACAGGGGTTCTTTGGTGAAGCTTTCTTT. Translation gives CARTFTSGQGFFGEAFF.

The V call is TRBV7-9, the J call TRBJ2-1, with TRBD1 as a possible D gene (6 bases). From germline, CDR1 is SEHNR and CDR2 FQNEAQ (reference sequence). The CDR3 extends over 14 amino acids. Between the trimmed V and J ends, which lost 4 bases and 1 base, there was a span of 8 bases. The CDR3 DNA reads as TGTGCCAGCAGCTCCGGACAGTCCTACAATGAGCAGTTCTTC. It encodes CASSSGQSYNEQFF.

This clone was seen more than once but under ten times. This chain connects TRBV19 to TRBJ1-4; weak D call: TRBD1 (5 bases). Germline CDR1 LNHDA, CDR2 SQIVND (reference sequence). This CDR3 region has 13 residues. Trimming shortened V by 5 bases and J by 8 bases, and 12 bases separated the two germline ends. The CDR3 DNA sequence: TGTGCCAGTAGTCGCGGGAGGGGCGAAAAACTGTTTTTT. The encoded protein is CASSRGRGEKLFF.

The chain has TRBV14 and TRBJ1-1, with 7 bases matching TRBD1. CDR3 length: 13 residues. Germline CDR1 and CDR2: SGHDN and FVKESK. Unmatched junction bases numbered 5, after V lost 6 bases and J lost 4 bases. The CDR3 bases are TGTGCCAGCAGGTTTACAGGGGTCACTGAAGCTTTCTTT. It specifies CASRFTGVTEAFF.

Note on this clone: Sequence at one end of the junction differs from germline and may be a read error. This rearrangement joins TRBV7-9 to TRBJ1-3; TRBD1 aligns across 10 bases. The germline gives CDR1 SEHNR, CDR2 FQNEAQ (reference sequence). CDR3 length: 15 amino acids. CDR3 DNA: TGTTCCAGCAGCCTACAGACAGGGGGCGATGACACCATATATTTT. Its protein is CSSSLQTGGDDTIYF.

The rearrangement links TRBV7-2 to TRBJ2-3, with 7 positions matching TRBD2. The CDR3 loop spans 14 amino acids. V dropped 8 bases and J dropped 0; count of bases not matched to a gene: 5. Germline-derived CDR1 and CDR2 are SGHTA and FQGNSA. The CDR3: CASFWRGSTDTQYF. In nucleotides, the CDR3 is TGTGCCAGCTTTTGGCGGGGGAGCACAGATACGCAGTATTTT. The whole variable domain, filled in from reference TRBV7-2 and TRBJ2-3, reads GAGVSQSPSNKVTEKGKDVELRCDPISGHTALYWYRQSLGQGLEFLIYFQGNSAPDKSGLPSDRFSAERTGGSVSTLTIQRTQQEDSAVYLCASFWRGSTDTQYFGPGTRLTVL.

This clone was observed once. As DNA, the CDR3 is TGTGCCAGCAGTGAAGTAAGCGGCTCCTACAATGAGCAGTTCTTC. It is translated as CASSEVSGSYNEQFF. The rearrangement joins TRBV2 to TRBJ2-1; tentatively, D is TRBD2 (5 bases). Germline V gene sequence: CDR1 SNHLY, CDR2 FYNNEI. Trimming took 1 base from V and 0 from J, leaving 7 bases between them. This CDR3 is 15 amino acids long.

The chain recombines TRBV7-9 with TRBJ2-5; possibly TRBD2 for D (5 bases). The CDR3 is made up of 15 amino acids. Looked up from germline, CDR1 is SEHNR and CDR2 is FQNEAQ (reference sequence). Between the trimmed V and J ends, which lost 3 bases and 5 bases, there was a span of 16 bases. CDR3 loop: CASSFGRRGVETQYF. The CDR3 DNA is TGTGCCAGCAGCTTTGGTCGTCGGGGAGTGGAGACCCAGTACTTC.

This clone was counted between two and nine times. The chain has TRBV10-3 and TRBJ1-3; no definite D call. V was trimmed by 6 bases and J by 0 bases, leaving 9 bases between them. The germline gives CDR1 ENHRY, CDR2 SYGVKD. The length of the CDR3 is 14 residues. The CDR3 loop is CAIRGGLSGNTIYF. CDR3 nucleotides: TGTGCCATCAGAGGAGGCCTCTCTGGAAACACCATATATTTT.

This clone occurred a few times. The chain recombines TRBV6-1 with TRBJ2-5; 8 positions agree with TRBD2. Trimming removed 0 bases from V and 3 bases from J; junction bases left unmatched: 6. The CDR3 has 16 amino acids. From germline, CDR1 is MNHNS and CDR2 SASEGT. The DNA of the CDR3 is TGTGCCAGCAGTGAAGCGCTTCGACTAGCGAAAGAGACCCAGTACTTC. This codes for CASSEALRLAKETQYF.

The chain links TRBV6-1 to TRBJ2-1, with D perhaps TRBD2 (6 bases). Germline lookup yields CDR1 MNHNS and CDR2 SASEGT. Between the trimmed V and J ends, which lost 8 bases and 5 bases, there was a span of 19 bases. This CDR3 contains 15 residues. In DNA, the CDR3 is TGTGCCAGCTCTCTCGTAGCGGAGACAGACAATGAGCAGTTCTTC. Protein product: CASSLVAETDNEQFF.

The chain carries TRBV7-9 and TRBJ2-5; D is undetermined. Trimming left V 1 base short and J 1 base short, with 7 bases between. CDR1 is SEHNR, CDR2 FQNEAQ, per germline (reference sequence). The CDR3 covers 14 residues. The CDR3, as DNA: TGTGCCAGCAGCTTAGTTTCCGTCCAAGAGACCCAGTACTTC. Its translation: CASSLVSVQETQYF.

This chain connects TRBV29-1 to TRBJ2-3, with 9 nucleotides matching TRBD1. J was trimmed by 4 bases and V by 8 bases; bases with no gene match: 7. The germline V gene has CDR1 SQVTM and CDR2 ANQGSEA. The CDR3 totals 13 residues. The CDR3 DNA reads TGCAGCACCCGGGACAGGGAGGCAGATACGCAGTATTTT. It is translated as CSTRDREADTQYF.

This clone came up a few times. This chain uses TRBV27 with TRBJ1-5; D may be TRBD1 (6 bases). V lost 5 bases and J 10 bases, leaving 15 bases between the germline ends. This CDR3 has 13 amino acids. Per the germline V gene, CDR1 is MNHEY and CDR2 is SMNVEV (reference sequence). CDR3 in amino acids: CASSPGTPVPQHF. The CDR3 DNA follows: TGTGCCAGCAGTCCCGGGACACCCGTTCCCCAGCATTTT.

This clone was observed a handful of times. This chain links TRBV7-2 with TRBJ2-7; the D is unclear. The CDR3 covers 13 residues. Germline values: CDR1 SGHTA, CDR2 FQGNSA. Trimming removed 1 base from V and 3 bases from J, with 7 bases in between. The CDR3 nucleotides read TGTGCCAGCAGCTTAGACAGAAACTACGAGCAGTACTTC. Translating gives CASSLDRNYEQYF.

CDR3 DNA: TGTGCCAGCAGAATATATGACGGGTCCTATCTCCACTTT. Encoded protein: CASRIYDGSYLHF. This chain links TRBV6-5 with TRBJ1-6; D unresolved. The CDR3 sequence is 13 residues long. Germline CDR1 and CDR2: MNHEY and SVGAGI. Trimming took 6 bases from V and 16 from J, leaving 19 bases between them.

The chain couples TRBV6-6 to TRBJ1-2; D remains ambiguous. The CDR3 runs to 12 residues. V was shortened by 7 bases and J by 4 bases, with 10 bases between the two germline ends. The germline CDR1 and CDR2 sequences are MNHNY and SVGAGI (reference sequence). CDR3 DNA: TGTGCCAGCATGACGGGTCGCTATGGCTACACCTTC. It is translated as CASMTGRYGYTF.

On this clone: The sample contains more than one DNA sequence encoding this CDR3. CDR3 amino acids: CASSTRLAGLSGELFF. The CDR3 DNA reads as TGTGCCAGCAGCACTCGACTAGCGGGTTTATCCGGGGAGCTGTTTTTT. The chain is built from TRBV7-8 and TRBJ2-2, with 10 bases lining up with TRBD2. Unmatched junction bases numbered 9, after V lost 5 bases and J lost 6 bases. The CDR3 is made up of 16 amino acids. The V gene's germline CDR1 is SGHVS and CDR2 FQNEAQ.